The rows below give T cell receptor beta chains drawn from one sample of a study of graft-versus-host responses after intestinal transplantation. Measured with immunoSEQ multiplex PCR; TCRdb has only the in-frame clones, and not every one. The sample lists roughly 99,000 clones, around 90% occurring once. No cognate antigen is known for these TCRs. The sample in question was unstimulated CD4+ T cells sorted from spleen or lymph node cells, obtained before transplant. These TCRs come from a human donor who was the organ donor for an intestinal transplant. Each CDR3 is given with its conserved first and last residue. D genes are given only for firm matches.

j_call v_call d_call cdr3_aa
TRBJ1-2 TRBV21-1 - CASTRGGPLRGYTF
TRBJ1-2 TRBV6-6 - CASSKTVFYGYTF
TRBJ2-5 TRBV11-2 - CASSPGRYEETQYF
TRBJ1-2 TRBV7-2 TRBD1 CASSRSTGGFGYTF
TRBJ2-1 TRBV10-1 TRBD1 CASSEGGQVQLNEQFF
TRBJ1-1 TRBV6-5 - CASSYRGNTEAFF
TRBJ2-7 TRBV30 TRBD1 CAWRSGQGAREQYF
TRBJ2-2 TRBV5-4 - CASNHRDTGELFF
TRBJ2-2 TRBV5-6 TRBD2 CASSLVGGINTGELFF
TRBJ2-1 TRBV9 TRBD1 CASSAPGTESYNEQFF
TRBJ2-5 TRBV11-2 TRBD1 CASSLVGGHRETQYF
TRBJ2-7 TRBV5-1 - CASSLAGRATGGHEQYF
TRBJ1-1 TRBV5-4 - CASSLRAGNTEAFF
TRBJ2-7 TRBV5-8 - CASSYEQYF
TRBJ2-1 TRBV2 - CASSVKGNEQFF
TRBJ1-2 TRBV4-2 TRBD1 CASTYRDRRYGYTF
TRBJ2-7 TRBV5-6 - CASSRREQVPYEQYF
TRBJ1-1 TRBV6-1 - CASSPGGGNTEAFF
TRBJ1-2 TRBV7-3 - CASSIKGSNPPGYTF
TRBJ2-3 TRBV7-7 TRBD2 CASSLDGRADTQYF
TRBJ2-7 TRBV6-5 TRBD1 CASTRTGRSYEQYF
TRBJ2-7 TRBV5-1 TRBD1 CASRHPGQSYEQYF
TRBJ2-1 TRBV19 TRBD2 CASRGTSDNEQFF
TRBJ2-7 TRBV19 - CASSPWGRTGRGEQYF
TRBJ2-6 TRBV2 - CASSEYKGPGANVLTF
TRBJ2-7 TRBV6-1 TRBD1 CASSEVDRSGYEQYF
TRBJ2-1 TRBV11-3 - CASSFVGTNEQFF
TRBJ2-3 TRBV18 - CASSPRALSTDTQYF
TRBJ2-7 TRBV5-4 - CASSGGTASYEQYF